This section outlines one T cell receptor beta chain sequence together with its context. The sample originates from a study of shared T cell receptors in the human thymus. Germline values: CDR1 LNHDA, CDR2 SQIVND (reference sequence). The CDR3 covers 16 residues. After removal of 8 bases from V and 10 bases from J, the junction contained 15 bases not matched to a gene. This table comes from immunoSEQ multiplex PCR, and its TCRdb copy is limited to in-frame clones, with some not included. The data show more than 550,000 clones, about 90% seen once. The sample was also reused in another study, on human thymus T cells. That paper notes: Thymus pieces cut out during corrective heart surgery were the tissue that was used. Thymic and blood repertoires seemed to show skewed V and J gene use. Related research has reported that thymic repertoires overlap highly among unrelated individuals.

The chain joins TRBV19 to TRBJ1-6; 9 bases match TRBD1. The TCR comes from a boy under three years old with a congenital heart defect. The specimen sequenced was thymocytes. As DNA, the CDR3 is TGTGCCAGTGCGCCGGGACAGGGTTTTAGAGGGTCACCCCTCCACTTT. Its translation: CASAPGQGFRGSPLHF.